This T cell receptor (beta chain) originates from a study of graft-versus-host responses after intestinal transplantation. Study details: Anti-thymocyte globulin was used for induction in all recipients, who then took tacrolimus and steroids for roughly three years.

General study findings and limits: Present in recipient marrow, GvH clones included some that appeared first in ileum or blood.

On this clone: Antigen unknown.

The CDR3 is 12 residues long. Germline V CDR1 and CDR2: MGHRA, YSYEKL. Using immunoSEQ multiplex PCR, the repertoire was profiled, and TCRdb retains in-frame clones only, with some absent. The repertoire has tens of thousands of clones, 94% of them found once; the top ten carry about 0.55%. The genes are TRBV4-1 and TRBJ2-5; D remains ambiguous. The DNA end favors TRBJ2-7, so the J call may be wrong. The sequencing used PBMCs, collected 156 days after intestinal transplant. This TCR was sampled from a human patient who received an intestinal transplant, so some T cells may come from the graft donor. Written as DNA, the CDR3 is TGCGCCAGCAGCCAAGATATGTACGAGCAGTACTTC. It specifies CASSQDMYEQYF.